This TCR beta chain was obtained from a study of shared T cell receptors in the human thymus. This table comes from immunoSEQ multiplex PCR, and its TCRdb copy is limited to in-frame clones, with some not included. This table has around 67,000 clones, 90% to 95% appearing once. Trimming cost V 4 bases and J 7 bases, with 26 bases left between them. There are 17 residues in the CDR3. Per the germline V gene, CDR1 is SGHRS and CDR2 is YFSETQ. The sample consisted of thymocytes. This receptor was taken from a human donor. The chain is built from TRBV5-1 and TRBJ1-2; weak D call: TRBD1 (6 bases). CDR3 coding DNA: TGCGCCAGCAGCGAAGGACCCCCAGGGGATGATATATGTGGCTACACCTTC. This gives the protein CASSEGPPGDDICGYTF.